Below, 15 T cell receptor beta chains from the same sample are listed, as sequenced in a study of blood T cell repertoires in COVID-19 (dated by TCRdb to about 2020). Receptor amplification or capture employed the immunoSEQ multiplex PCR assay. In TCRdb, the immuneACCESS table is reduced to in-frame sequences with V and J assigned. These tables do not hold every clone; where another copy was compared, an unresolved V gene accounts for under half, and the others remain unexplained. Across this sample there are approximately 290,000 clones, with 85% to 90% seen only once. Roughly 0.8% of the sample is held by the ten biggest clonotypes. Sequencing was carried out using peripheral blood. These receptors were obtained from a man aged 30 to 39 with acute or convalescent COVID-19.

The J gene is TRBJ1-6, the V gene TRBV10-3, with D perhaps TRBD1 (6 bases). The length of the CDR3 is 11 residues. The germline CDR1 and CDR2 sequences are ENHRY and SYGVKD. V lost 11 bases and J 10 bases, leaving 12 bases between the germline ends. The CDR3 loop is CAVGAGSPLHF. DNA of the CDR3: TGTGCCGTGGGGGCTGGGTCACCCCTCCACTTT.

The V and J genes are TRBV28 and TRBJ2-7; TRBD1 might be the D (6 bases). CDR3 length equals 12 residues. Germline V gives CDR1 MDHEN, CDR2 SYDVKM. Trimming took 6 bases from V and 1 from J, leaving 7 bases between them. The CDR3 bases are TGTGCCAGCAGGACAGGTTCCTACGAGCAGTACTTC. The encoded protein is CASRTGSYEQYF.

J is TRBJ2-3 and V is TRBV6-4; TRBD2 might be the D (6 bases). Germline V lookup: CDR1 MRHNA, CDR2 SNTAGT. The V end was cut by 0 bases, the J end by 0 bases, with 7 bases between. The CDR3 runs 15 residues. Written as DNA, the CDR3 is TGTGCCAGCAGTGACTCGGCGGGAAGCACAGATACGCAGTATTTT. Translating it yields CASSDSAGSTDTQYF.

Regarding this clone: This same CDR3 is encoded by further DNA sequences in the sample. The genes are TRBV9 and TRBJ2-1, with D possibly being TRBD2 (5 bases). This CDR3 spans 13 amino acids. V lost 0 bases and J lost 9, with 10 bases in between. The V gene's germline CDR1 is SGDLS and CDR2 YYNGEE. The CDR3 loop reads CASSVAIGGEQFF. The CDR3 DNA reads as TGTGCCAGCAGCGTAGCAATCGGAGGTGAGCAGTTCTTC.

The genes are TRBV19 and TRBJ2-1, with TRBD1 as a possible D gene (6 bases). CDR1 LNHDA and CDR2 SQIVND come from the germline V gene (reference sequence). The CDR3 consists of 15 residues. V lost 1 base, J lost 9 bases, and 16 bases lay in between. The CDR3 DNA reads TGTGCCAGTAGTATAGGGACAGTGGGGGCTACTGAGCAGTTCTTC. This translates into CASSIGTVGATEQFF. Full variable domain (missing parts from reference TRBV19 and TRBJ2-1): DGGITQSPKYLFRKEGQNVTLSCEQNLNHDAMYWYRQDPGQGLRLIYYSQIVNDFQKGDIAEGYSVSREKKESFPLTVTSAQKNPTAFYLCASSIGTVGATEQFFGPGTRLTVL.

The CDR3 loop is CASGTQPYEQYF. The CDR3 DNA reads as TGTGCCAGCGGGACACAACCCTACGAGCAGTACTTC. This sequence joins TRBV2 and TRBJ2-7; TRBD1 might be the D (6 bases). The germline CDR1 and CDR2 sequences are SNHLY and FYNNEI. Trimming pared 8 bases from V and 2 bases from J, leaving 10 bases between. The length of the CDR3 is 12 residues.

In DNA form, the CDR3 reads TGCACCAGCGTCCTTATAGAAGCTTTCTTT. Translated, it gives CTSVLIEAFF. The chain links TRBV1 to TRBJ1-1. TRBV1 is designated a pseudogene. CDR3 length: 10 amino acids.

The CDR3 region has the DNA TGTGCCAGCAGCCCGCACAGGACAACTAATGAAAAACTGTTTTTT. As protein: CASSPHRTTNEKLFF. This chain uses TRBV3-1 (or the pseudogene TRBV3-2) with TRBJ1-4; D possibly corresponds to TRBD1 (5 bases). The germline V and J ends were trimmed by 4 bases and 0 bases, with 9 bases remaining between them. The CDR3 covers 15 residues. The germline CDR1 and CDR2 sequences are LGHDT and YNNKEL (reference sequence).

The rearrangement links TRBV5-5 to TRBJ2-7; D uncertain. CDR1 and CDR2 from the germline V gene are SGHKS and YYEKEE (reference sequence). The CDR3 consists of 11 residues. V was shortened by 1 base and J by 5 bases, with 4 bases between the two germline ends. The CDR3 protein is CASSLINEQYF. The CDR3 bases are TGTGCCAGCAGCTTGATCAACGAGCAGTACTTC.

The chain recombines TRBV27 with TRBJ1-6; the D gene is possibly TRBD1 (5 bases). Looked up from germline, CDR1 is MNHEY and CDR2 is SMNVEV (reference sequence). V gave up 2 bases and J gave up 10 bases, with 15 bases separating them. The CDR3 length is 15 residues. This CDR3 is CASSLEARAGSPLHF. DNA of the CDR3: TGTGCCAGCAGTTTAGAGGCAAGAGCAGGGTCACCCCTCCACTTT.

The V and J genes are TRBV6-1 and TRBJ2-3; weak D call: TRBD2 (6 bases). CDR3 length: 15 amino acids. Per germline, CDR1 MNHNS and CDR2 SASEGT. V gave up 0 bases and J gave up 2 bases, with 9 bases separating them. In DNA, the CDR3 is TGTGCCAGCAGTGAAGCTCGGGGGATCACAGATACGCAGTATTTT. As protein: CASSEARGITDTQYF.

This clone was found once. V and J are TRBV11-2 and TRBJ2-3; D call uncertain. The CDR3 has 13 residues. V was pared by 5 bases and J by 2 bases, with 8 bases between. Per germline, CDR1 SGHAT and CDR2 FQNNGV. The CDR3 DNA is TGTGCCAGCAGCCCCTCCCCCACAGATACGCAGTATTTT. Translation: CASSPSPTDTQYF. The whole variable domain, filled in from reference TRBV11-2 and TRBJ2-3, reads EAGVAQSPRYKIIEKRQSVAFWCNPISGHATLYWYQQILGQGPKLLIQFQNNGVVDDSQLPKDRFSAERLKGVDSTLKIQPAKLEDSAVYLCASSPSPTDTQYFGPGTRLTVL.

The chain recombines TRBV11-2 with TRBJ1-5; perhaps TRBD1 as D (6 bases). Per the germline V gene, CDR1 is SGHAT and CDR2 is FQNNGV. CDR3 length: 15 residues. V was clipped by 6 bases and J by 0 bases, with 12 bases between them. The CDR3 loop reads CASSPTGNSNQPQHF. The CDR3 DNA is TGTGCCAGCAGTCCTACAGGGAATAGCAATCAGCCCCAGCATTTT.

The chain employs TRBV6-5 and TRBJ1-3; 7 bases are shared with TRBD1. V shed 7 bases and J 8 bases; nucleotides not matched to a gene: 14. The CDR3 runs 15 residues. Germline CDR1 is MNHEY and CDR2 is SVGAGI. In DNA, the CDR3 is TGTGCCAGCACCGGAAGAAGGGGGCTCGGGGACACCATATATTTT. Its translation is CASTGRRGLGDTIYF.

The chain couples TRBV19 to TRBJ1-6; D is undetermined. The V gene's germline CDR1 is LNHDA and CDR2 SQIVND (reference sequence). Trimming shortened V by 3 bases and J by 0 bases, and 6 bases separated the two germline ends. This CDR3 is 15 amino acids long. In DNA, the CDR3 is TGTGCCAGTAGTATCGGGAGCTCCTATAATTCACCCCTCCACTTT. Translation gives CASSIGSSYNSPLHF.